The clone carrying this T cell receptor (beta chain) was picked up a small number of times. The data were taken from a study of blood T cell repertoires in COVID-19. About the study: COVID-19 samples, acute and convalescent, were from the United States, Italy and Spain. PBMCs, B-cell-depleted T cells, or T cells provided the cDNA or gDNA that made up the material.

Study processing details: Estimated nucleated cell counts came from reference gene primer amplification. Assay used: immunoSEQ multiplex PCR; TCRdb lists only in-frame clones, some missing. The DNA was the basis for D and trimming; V, J and clone size are from that table. The data show approximately 58,000 clones, 75% to 95% seen once. This CDR3 is 14 amino acids long. CDR1 MNHEY and CDR2 SMNVEV come from the germline V gene (reference sequence). Trimming removed 5 bases from V and 8 bases from J; junction bases left unmatched: 9. V usage is TRBV27 and J usage is TRBJ1-2; 9 nucleotides align to TRBD1. This sequence originates from an elderly woman with active COVID-19. Material: peripheral blood. CDR3 region: CASSPGQGIIGYTF. For the CDR3, the DNA is TGTGCCAGCAGTCCGGGACAGGGTATCATAGGCTACACCTTC.